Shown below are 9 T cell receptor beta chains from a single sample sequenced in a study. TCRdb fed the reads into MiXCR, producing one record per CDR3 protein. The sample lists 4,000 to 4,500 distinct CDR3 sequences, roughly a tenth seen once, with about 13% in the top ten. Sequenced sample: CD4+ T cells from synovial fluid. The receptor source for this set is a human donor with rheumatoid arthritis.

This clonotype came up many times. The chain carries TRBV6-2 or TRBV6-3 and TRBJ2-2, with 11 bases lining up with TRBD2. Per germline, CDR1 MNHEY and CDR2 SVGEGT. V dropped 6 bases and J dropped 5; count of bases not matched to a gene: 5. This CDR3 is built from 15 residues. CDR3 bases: TGTGCCAGCAGACTGACTAGCGGGGCGACCGGGGAGCTGTTTTTT. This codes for CASRLTSGATGELFF.

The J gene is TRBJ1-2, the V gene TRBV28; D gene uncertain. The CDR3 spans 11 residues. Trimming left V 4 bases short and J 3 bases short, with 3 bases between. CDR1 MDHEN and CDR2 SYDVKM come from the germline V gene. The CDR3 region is CASSSDYGYTF. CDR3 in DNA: TGTGCCAGCAGTTCGGACTATGGCTACACCTTC.

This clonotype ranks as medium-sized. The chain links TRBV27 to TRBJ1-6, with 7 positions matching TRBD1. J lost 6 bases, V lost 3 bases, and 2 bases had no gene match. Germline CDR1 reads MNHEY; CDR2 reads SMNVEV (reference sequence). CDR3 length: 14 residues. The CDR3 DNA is TGTGCCAGCAGTTTGAACAGGGGTAATTCACCCCTCCACTTT. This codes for CASSLNRGNSPLHF.

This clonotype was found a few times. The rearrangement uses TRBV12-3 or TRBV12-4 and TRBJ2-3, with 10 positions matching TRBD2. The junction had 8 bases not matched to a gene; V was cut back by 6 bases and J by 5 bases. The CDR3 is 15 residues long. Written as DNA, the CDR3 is TGTGCCAGCAGCGTACTAGCGGGATCGTTAGATACGCAGTATTTT. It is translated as CASSVLAGSLDTQYF.

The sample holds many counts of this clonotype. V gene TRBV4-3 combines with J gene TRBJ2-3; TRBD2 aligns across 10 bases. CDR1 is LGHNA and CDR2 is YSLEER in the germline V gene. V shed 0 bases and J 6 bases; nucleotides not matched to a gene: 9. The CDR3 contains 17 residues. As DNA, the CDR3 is TGCGCCAGCAGCCAAGATCAAGCGGGAGGGCCTATCGATACGCAGTATTTT. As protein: CASSQDQAGGPIDTQYF.

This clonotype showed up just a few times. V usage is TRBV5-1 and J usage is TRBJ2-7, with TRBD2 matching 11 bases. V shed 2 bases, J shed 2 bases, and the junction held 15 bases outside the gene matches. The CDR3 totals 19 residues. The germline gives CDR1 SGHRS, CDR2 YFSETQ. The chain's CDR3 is CASSFSGGTGTSGTYEQYF. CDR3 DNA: TGCGCCAGCAGCTTTTCGGGTGGGACCGGGACTAGCGGAACCTACGAGCAGTACTTC.

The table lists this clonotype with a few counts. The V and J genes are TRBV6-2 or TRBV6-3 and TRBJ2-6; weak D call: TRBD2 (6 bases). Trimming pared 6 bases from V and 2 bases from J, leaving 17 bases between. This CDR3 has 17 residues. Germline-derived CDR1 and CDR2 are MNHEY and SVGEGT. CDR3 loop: CASSLPSGTAGANVLTF. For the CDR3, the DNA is TGTGCCAGCAGCCTCCCGTCAGGGACTGCTGGGGCCAACGTCCTGACTTTC.

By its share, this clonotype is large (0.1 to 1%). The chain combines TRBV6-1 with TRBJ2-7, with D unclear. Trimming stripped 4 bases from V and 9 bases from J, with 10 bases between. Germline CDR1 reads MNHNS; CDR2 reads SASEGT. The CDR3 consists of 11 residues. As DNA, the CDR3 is TGTGCCAGCAGTGTCCGGTGGGCGCAGTACTTC. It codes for CASSVRWAQYF.

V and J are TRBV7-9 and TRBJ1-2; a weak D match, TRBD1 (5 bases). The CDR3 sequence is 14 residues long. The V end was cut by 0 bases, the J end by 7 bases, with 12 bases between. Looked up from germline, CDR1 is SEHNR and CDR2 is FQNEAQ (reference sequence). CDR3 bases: TGTGCCAGCAGCTTAGCGTCCGGGACTGGTGGCTACACCTTC. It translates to CASSLASGTGGYTF.